Listed below are T cell receptor beta chains from one sample, sequenced in a study of T cell responses to AZD1222 COVID-19 vaccine. TCRdb keeps only in-frame clones here, not all; method: immunoSEQ multiplex PCR. The profile shows 250,000 to 300,000 clones, 90% to 95% of them singletons. This material consisted of peripheral blood, taken 28 days after the second AZD1222 dose. Every receptor here comes from an adult who received the AZD1222 COVID-19 vaccine. The CDR3 runs from the conserved cysteine through the conserved F or W. A D gene is named only where the DNA matches it firmly. Some rows mark clone size as missing; the rest say once, few, many or name a class of expanded clone.

D gene: -; V gene: TRBV4-2; J gene: TRBJ2-7; clone size: -; CDR3 DNA: TGTGCCAGCAGCCAAGGCCCCCTCACTAGCTCCTACGAGCAGTACTTC; CDR3 protein: CASSQGPLTSSYEQYF
D gene: -; V gene: TRBV28; J gene: TRBJ2-7; clone size: -; CDR3 DNA: TGTGCCAGCAGTCTCCGGGACAACTCCTACGAGCAGTACTTC; CDR3 protein: CASSLRDNSYEQYF
D gene: -; V gene: TRBV18; J gene: TRBJ1-2; clone size: few; CDR3 DNA: TGTGCCAGCTCCCCTGTCGCTGCTCAGGGCTACACCTTC; CDR3 protein: CASSPVAAQGYTF
D gene: TRBD1; V gene: TRBV7-9; J gene: TRBJ1-4; clone size: medium-sized; CDR3 DNA: TGTGCCAGCAGCATCCGGGACAGTACCGTCGAAAAACTGTTTTTT; CDR3 protein: CASSIRDSTVEKLFF
D gene: -; V gene: TRBV5-1; J gene: TRBJ2-2; clone size: few; CDR3 DNA: TGCGCCAGCAGCTTGGAGAGGGGTTGGACCGGGGAGCTGTTTTTT; CDR3 protein: CASSLERGWTGELFF
D gene: TRBD1; V gene: TRBV27; J gene: TRBJ2-2; clone size: -; CDR3 DNA: TGTGCCAGCAGTTTCTCGACAGGGCAGGGCGGGGAGCTGTTTTTT; CDR3 protein: CASSFSTGQGGELFF
D gene: TRBD1; V gene: TRBV28; J gene: TRBJ2-7; clone size: -; CDR3 DNA: TGTGCCAGCAAAGGATTGACAGGGGGAGACTACGAGCAGTACTTC; CDR3 protein: CASKGLTGGDYEQYF
D gene: TRBD2; V gene: TRBV5-1; J gene: TRBJ2-2; clone size: -; CDR3 DNA: TGCGCCAGCAGCAAACTAGCGGGAGGGGACACCGGGGAGCTGTTTTTT; CDR3 protein: CASSKLAGGDTGELFF
D gene: TRBD2; V gene: TRBV4-3; J gene: TRBJ2-3; clone size: -; CDR3 DNA: TGCGCCAGCAGCCAAGGAGTAGCGGGAGTGGCAGATACGCAGTATTTT; CDR3 protein: CASSQGVAGVADTQYF
D gene: TRBD2; V gene: TRBV7-9; J gene: TRBJ2-1; clone size: -; CDR3 DNA: TGTGCCAGCAGTTATCGGACTAGCGGGAGCCATGAGCAGTTCTTC; CDR3 protein: CASSYRTSGSHEQFF
D gene: -; V gene: TRBV11-2; J gene: TRBJ2-1; clone size: -; CDR3 DNA: TGTGCCAGCAGTTACGGGGATGAGCAGTTCTTC; CDR3 protein: CASSYGDEQFF
D gene: -; V gene: TRBV27; J gene: TRBJ2-2; clone size: -; CDR3 DNA: TGTGCCAGCAGTTTTGCCGGGACCGACGGGGAGCTGTTTTTT; CDR3 protein: CASSFAGTDGELFF
D gene: -; V gene: TRBV3-1/TRBV3-2; J gene: TRBJ2-5; clone size: few; CDR3 DNA: TGTGCCAGCAGCCGAAGGGGACCCCGGGAGACCCAGTACTTC; CDR3 protein: CASSRRGPRETQYF
D gene: TRBD1; V gene: TRBV11-2; J gene: TRBJ1-3; clone size: few; CDR3 DNA: TGTGCCAGCAGGCTTCGTCCCGGGACAGGTCGCTCTGGAAACACCATATATTTT; CDR3 protein: CASRLRPGTGRSGNTIYF
D gene: TRBD1; V gene: TRBV2; J gene: TRBJ1-5; clone size: -; CDR3 DNA: TGTGCCAGCACCCAGACGACAGGGGCGAATCAGCCCCAGCATTTT; CDR3 protein: CASTQTTGANQPQHF
D gene: -; V gene: TRBV10-3; J gene: TRBJ1-5; clone size: -; CDR3 DNA: TGTGCCATCAGTGAGAACAATCAGCCCCAGCATTTT; CDR3 protein: CAISENNQPQHF
D gene: -; V gene: TRBV3-1/TRBV3-2; J gene: TRBJ2-1; clone size: -; CDR3 DNA: TGTGCCAGCAGCCAAGAGGGTGCGGCGTCCTACAATGAGCAGTTCTTC; CDR3 protein: CASSQEGAASYNEQFF
D gene: -; V gene: TRBV6-6; J gene: TRBJ2-3; clone size: -; CDR3 DNA: TGTGCCAGTCGCCCCGAAATCACAGATACGCAGTATTTT; CDR3 protein: CASRPEITDTQYF
D gene: -; V gene: TRBV7-2; J gene: TRBJ1-2; clone size: -; CDR3 DNA: TGTGCCAGCAGCTTAGCGCACAGCCGCTATGGCTACACCTTC; CDR3 protein: CASSLAHSRYGYTF
D gene: -; V gene: TRBV29-1; J gene: TRBJ1-1; clone size: -; CDR3 DNA: TGCAGCGTTGCCAACACTGAAGCTTTCTTT; CDR3 protein: CSVANTEAFF
D gene: TRBD1; V gene: TRBV14; J gene: TRBJ1-2; clone size: -; CDR3 DNA: TGTGCCAGCAGCTCGGACAGGAACTATGGCTACACCTTC; CDR3 protein: CASSSDRNYGYTF
D gene: -; V gene: TRBV15; J gene: TRBJ2-7; clone size: -; CDR3 DNA: TGTGCCACCAGCAGAGGATTGGACGGGGCCTCCTACGAGCAGTACTTC; CDR3 protein: CATSRGLDGASYEQYF
D gene: -; V gene: TRBV7-8; J gene: TRBJ2-2; clone size: -; CDR3 DNA: TGTGCCAGCAGCCCTCAGGACGGGGAGCTGTTTTTT; CDR3 protein: CASSPQDGELFF
D gene: -; V gene: TRBV28; J gene: TRBJ1-1; clone size: -; CDR3 DNA: TGTGCCAGCAGTTTAGTATATCAGGGATCTGAAGCTTTCTTT; CDR3 protein: CASSLVYQGSEAFF
D gene: TRBD1; V gene: TRBV4-3; J gene: TRBJ2-5; clone size: -; CDR3 DNA: TGCGCCAGCAGTCAATACAGGGGCCCACCCCAGTACTTC; CDR3 protein: CASSQYRGPPQYF
D gene: -; V gene: TRBV7-2; J gene: TRBJ1-6; clone size: -; CDR3 DNA: TGTGCCAGCAGCTTAGGACAGTATTCACCCCTCCACTTT; CDR3 protein: CASSLGQYSPLHF
D gene: TRBD1; V gene: TRBV7-3; J gene: TRBJ1-2; clone size: -; CDR3 DNA: TGTGCCAGCAGCTTCGACAGGGGGGTCTATGGCTACACCTTC; CDR3 protein: CASSFDRGVYGYTF
D gene: -; V gene: TRBV9; J gene: TRBJ1-2; clone size: -; CDR3 DNA: TGTGCCAGCAGGCCTGGGACATCTAACTATGGCTACACCTTC; CDR3 protein: CASRPGTSNYGYTF
D gene: -; V gene: TRBV5-5; J gene: TRBJ1-2; clone size: -; CDR3 DNA: TGTGCCAGCAGCTTGGCCGGGTATGGCTACACCTTC; CDR3 protein: CASSLAGYGYTF
D gene: TRBD1; V gene: TRBV5-4; J gene: TRBJ1-1; clone size: -; CDR3 DNA: TGTGCCAGCAGCGCAGGGGGCGGGAACACTGAAGCTTTCTTT; CDR3 protein: CASSAGGGNTEAFF
D gene: -; V gene: TRBV28; J gene: TRBJ2-1; clone size: -; CDR3 DNA: TGTGCCAGCAGTTTAGGGGGCCCGATAGGGCGGGAGCAGTTCTTC; CDR3 protein: CASSLGGPIGREQFF
D gene: TRBD1; V gene: TRBV27; J gene: TRBJ1-6; clone size: -; CDR3 DNA: TGTGCCAGCACCGCAGACAGGGTCAATTCACCCCTCCACTTT; CDR3 protein: CASTADRVNSPLHF
D gene: -; V gene: TRBV9; J gene: TRBJ2-5; clone size: -; CDR3 DNA: TGTGCCAGCAGCGGCGCTTGGGCGCAAGAGACCCAGTACTTC; CDR3 protein: CASSGAWAQETQYF
D gene: -; V gene: TRBV5-1; J gene: TRBJ2-7; clone size: -; CDR3 DNA: TGCGCCAGCAGCCCAGATGACCTCTCCTACGAGCAGTACTTC; CDR3 protein: CASSPDDLSYEQYF
D gene: -; V gene: TRBV25-1; J gene: TRBJ1-1; clone size: -; CDR3 DNA: TGTGCCAGCAGGCAAACAGGGATGAACACTGAAGCTTTCTTT; CDR3 protein: CASRQTGMNTEAFF
D gene: -; V gene: TRBV5-4; J gene: TRBJ1-3; clone size: -; CDR3 DNA: TGTGCCAGCAGCTTGGAGCTCTCTGGAAACACCATATATTTT; CDR3 protein: CASSLELSGNTIYF
D gene: TRBD1; V gene: TRBV7-2; J gene: TRBJ2-7; clone size: -; CDR3 DNA: TGTGCCAGCACCTCTGGGACAGGCTACTACGAGCAGTACTTC; CDR3 protein: CASTSGTGYYEQYF
D gene: TRBD2; V gene: TRBV7-6; J gene: TRBJ2-1; clone size: -; CDR3 DNA: TGTGCCAGCAGCCAACACCTGGACAGGATGGTAGCGGGAGTAGGTGAGCAGTTCTTC; CDR3 protein: CASSQHLDRMVAGVGEQFF
D gene: -; V gene: TRBV20-1; J gene: TRBJ1-2; clone size: once; CDR3 DNA: TGCGCCCACAATAGCTATGGCTACACCTTC; CDR3 protein: CAHNSYGYTF
D gene: -; V gene: TRBV28; J gene: TRBJ1-2; clone size: -; CDR3 DNA: TGTGCCAGCAGCCCCCTCTCACGGGGTAACTATGGCTACACCTTC; CDR3 protein: CASSPLSRGNYGYTF
D gene: -; V gene: TRBV27; J gene: TRBJ2-7; clone size: -; CDR3 DNA: TGTGCCAGCAGTTTTTTTCCGCGGGAAGGTGAGCAGTACTTC; CDR3 protein: CASSFFPREGEQYF
D gene: TRBD1; V gene: TRBV27; J gene: TRBJ2-1; clone size: -; CDR3 DNA: TGTGCCAGCAGTTCCGGGACAGGGTACAATGAGCAGTTCTTC; CDR3 protein: CASSSGTGYNEQFF
D gene: TRBD1; V gene: TRBV19; J gene: TRBJ1-1; clone size: -; CDR3 DNA: TGTGCCACCATGGGACAGGGGGCACCTGAAGCTTTCTTT; CDR3 protein: CATMGQGAPEAFF
D gene: -; V gene: TRBV25-1; J gene: TRBJ1-5; clone size: -; CDR3 DNA: TGTGCCAGCAGTGAACACCGTAGCAATCAGCCCCAGCATTTT; CDR3 protein: CASSEHRSNQPQHF
D gene: -; V gene: TRBV28; J gene: TRBJ1-2; clone size: -; CDR3 DNA: TGTGCCAGCAGTCCCCTAAGGACTGAGGCTATTGGCTACACCTTC; CDR3 protein: CASSPLRTEAIGYTF
D gene: TRBD2; V gene: TRBV5-1; J gene: TRBJ2-1; clone size: -; CDR3 DNA: TGCGCCAGCAGCTCTGGGACTAGCGGGCCAGGGGAGCAGTTCTTC; CDR3 protein: CASSSGTSGPGEQFF
D gene: -; V gene: TRBV2; J gene: TRBJ2-3; clone size: -; CDR3 DNA: TGTGCCAGCAGTGTCGAGGACCTAAGGTCAGATACGCAGTATTTT; CDR3 protein: CASSVEDLRSDTQYF
D gene: -; V gene: TRBV11-2; J gene: TRBJ2-7; clone size: -; CDR3 DNA: TGTGCCAGCAGGGCGGGGCAGGGGATCTACGAGCAGTACTTC; CDR3 protein: CASRAGQGIYEQYF